This TCR beta chain was sequenced in a study of regulatory T cells in long-lasting Graves disease. HTBI primers from iRepertoire and Arm-PCR of CDR3 regions yielded the TCR beta libraries. TCRdb independently ran MiXCR on the multiplex PCR reads; one entry per CDR3 protein. In the table there are 600,000 to 800,000 distinct CDR3 sequences, approximately 31% of which are singletons. Broader study findings: Persistent patients shared 2,741 public clonotypes among themselves. Newly diagnosed patients shared fewer, at more than 850.

Sample time point: persistent/refractory GD, antithyroid drugs over 5 years with positive TRAb. PBMCs provided the RNA from which the TCR library was made. About this clonotype: The antigen is not known.

The CDR3 contains 14 residues. The V gene end was trimmed by 5 bases and the J gene end by 7 bases; junction bases not matched to a gene: 10. Per the germline V gene, CDR1 is SEHNR and CDR2 is FQNEAQ (reference sequence). The TCR sequence derives from a female donor with Graves disease. V gene TRBV7-9 combines with J gene TRBJ2-7, with 8 bases matching TRBD1. Sequenced here: peripheral blood mononuclear cells (PBMCs), sampled when the disease was refractory, from a patient treated with antithyroid drugs. CDR3 in DNA: TGTGCCAGCAGCCTCCTACAGGGGGTTGGAGAGCAGTACTTC. Residues: CASSLLQGVGEQYF.